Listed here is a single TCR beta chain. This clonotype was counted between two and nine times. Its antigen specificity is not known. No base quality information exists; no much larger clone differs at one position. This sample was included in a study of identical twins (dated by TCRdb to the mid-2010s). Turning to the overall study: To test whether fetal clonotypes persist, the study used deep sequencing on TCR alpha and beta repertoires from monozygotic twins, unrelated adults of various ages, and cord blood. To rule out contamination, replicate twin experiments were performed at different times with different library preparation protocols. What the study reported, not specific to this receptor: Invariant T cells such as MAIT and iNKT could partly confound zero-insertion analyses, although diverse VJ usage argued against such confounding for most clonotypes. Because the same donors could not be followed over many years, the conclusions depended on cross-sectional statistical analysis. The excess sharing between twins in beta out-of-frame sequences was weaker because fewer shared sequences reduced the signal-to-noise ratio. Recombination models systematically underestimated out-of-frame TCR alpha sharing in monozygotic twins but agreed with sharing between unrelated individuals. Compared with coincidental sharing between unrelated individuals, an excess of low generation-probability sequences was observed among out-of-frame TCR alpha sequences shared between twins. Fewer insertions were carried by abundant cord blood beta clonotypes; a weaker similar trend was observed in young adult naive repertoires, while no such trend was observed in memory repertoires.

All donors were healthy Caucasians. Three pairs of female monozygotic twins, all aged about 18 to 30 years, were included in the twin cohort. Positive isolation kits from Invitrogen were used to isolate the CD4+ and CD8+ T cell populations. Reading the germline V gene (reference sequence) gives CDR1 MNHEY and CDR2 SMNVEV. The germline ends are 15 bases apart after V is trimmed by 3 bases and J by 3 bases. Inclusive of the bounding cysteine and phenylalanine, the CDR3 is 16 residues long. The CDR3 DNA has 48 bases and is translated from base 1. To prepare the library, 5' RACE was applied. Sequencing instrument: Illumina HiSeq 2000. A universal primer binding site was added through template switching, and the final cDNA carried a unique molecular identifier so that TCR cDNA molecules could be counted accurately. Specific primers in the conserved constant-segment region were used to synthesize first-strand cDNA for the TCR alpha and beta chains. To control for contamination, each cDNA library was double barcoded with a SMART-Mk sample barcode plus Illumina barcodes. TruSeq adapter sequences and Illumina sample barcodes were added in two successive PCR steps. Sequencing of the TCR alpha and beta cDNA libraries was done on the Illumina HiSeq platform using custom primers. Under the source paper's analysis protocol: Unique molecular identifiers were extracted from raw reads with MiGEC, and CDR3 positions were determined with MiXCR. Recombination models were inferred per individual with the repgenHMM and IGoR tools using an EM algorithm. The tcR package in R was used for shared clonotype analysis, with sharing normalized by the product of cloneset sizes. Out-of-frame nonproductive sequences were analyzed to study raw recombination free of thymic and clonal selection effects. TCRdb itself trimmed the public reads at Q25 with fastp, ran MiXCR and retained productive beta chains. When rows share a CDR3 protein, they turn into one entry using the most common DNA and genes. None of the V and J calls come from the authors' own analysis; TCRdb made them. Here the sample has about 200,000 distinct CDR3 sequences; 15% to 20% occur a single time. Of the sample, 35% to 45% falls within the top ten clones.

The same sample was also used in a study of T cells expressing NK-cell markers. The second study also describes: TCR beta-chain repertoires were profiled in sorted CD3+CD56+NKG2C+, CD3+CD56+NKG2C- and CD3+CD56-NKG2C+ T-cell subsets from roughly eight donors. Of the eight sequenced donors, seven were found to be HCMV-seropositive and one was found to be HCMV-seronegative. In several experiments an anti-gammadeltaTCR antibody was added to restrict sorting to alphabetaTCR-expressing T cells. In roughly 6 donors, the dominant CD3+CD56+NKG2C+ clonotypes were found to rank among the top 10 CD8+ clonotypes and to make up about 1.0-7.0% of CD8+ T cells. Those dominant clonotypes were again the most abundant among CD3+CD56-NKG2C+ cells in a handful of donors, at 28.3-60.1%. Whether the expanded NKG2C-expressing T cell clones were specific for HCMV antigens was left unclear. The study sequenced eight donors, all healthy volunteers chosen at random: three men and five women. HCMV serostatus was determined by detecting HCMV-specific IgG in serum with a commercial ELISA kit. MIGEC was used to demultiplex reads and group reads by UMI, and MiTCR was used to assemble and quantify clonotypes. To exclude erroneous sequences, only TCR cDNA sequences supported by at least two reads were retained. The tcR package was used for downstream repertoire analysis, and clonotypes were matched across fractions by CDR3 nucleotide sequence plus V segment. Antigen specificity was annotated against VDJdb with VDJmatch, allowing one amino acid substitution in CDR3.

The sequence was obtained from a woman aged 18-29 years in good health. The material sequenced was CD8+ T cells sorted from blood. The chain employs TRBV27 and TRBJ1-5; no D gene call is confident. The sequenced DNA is TGTGCCAGCAGTTTTTTGAGAAGGACCTTCAATCAGCCCCAGCATTTT. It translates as CASSFLRRTFNQPQHF.